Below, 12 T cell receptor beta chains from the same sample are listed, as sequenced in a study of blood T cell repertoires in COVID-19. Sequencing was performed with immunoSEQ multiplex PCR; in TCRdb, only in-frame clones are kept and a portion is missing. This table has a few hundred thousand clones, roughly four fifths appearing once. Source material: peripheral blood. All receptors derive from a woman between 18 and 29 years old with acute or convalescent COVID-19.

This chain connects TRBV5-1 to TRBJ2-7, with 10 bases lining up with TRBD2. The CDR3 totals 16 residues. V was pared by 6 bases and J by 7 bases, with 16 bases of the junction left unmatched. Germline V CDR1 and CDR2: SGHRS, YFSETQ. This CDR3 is CASTVASGLAGDEQYF. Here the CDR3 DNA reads TGCGCCAGCACGGTGGCCTCGGGGCTAGCGGGAGATGAGCAGTACTTC.

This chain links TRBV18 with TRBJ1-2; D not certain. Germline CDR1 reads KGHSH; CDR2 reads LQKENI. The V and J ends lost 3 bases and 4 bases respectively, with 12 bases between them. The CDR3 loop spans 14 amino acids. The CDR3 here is CASSPPTRSYGYTF. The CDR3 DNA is TGTGCCAGCTCACCTCCGACAAGGTCCTATGGCTACACCTTC.

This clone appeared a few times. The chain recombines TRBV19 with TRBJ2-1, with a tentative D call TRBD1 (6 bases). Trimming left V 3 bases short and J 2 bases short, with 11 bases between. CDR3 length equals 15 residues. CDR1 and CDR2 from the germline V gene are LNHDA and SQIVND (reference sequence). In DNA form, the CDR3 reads TGTGCCAGTAGTATTGCATGGACAGCCTACAATGAGCAGTTCTTC. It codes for CASSIAWTAYNEQFF.

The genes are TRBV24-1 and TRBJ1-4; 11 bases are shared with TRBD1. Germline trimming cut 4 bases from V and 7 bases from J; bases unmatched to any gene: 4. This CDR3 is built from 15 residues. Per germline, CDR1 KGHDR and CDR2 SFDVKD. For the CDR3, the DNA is TGTGCCACCAGTGACACCGGGACAGGGGGTGAAAAACTGTTTTTT. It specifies CATSDTGTGGEKLFF.

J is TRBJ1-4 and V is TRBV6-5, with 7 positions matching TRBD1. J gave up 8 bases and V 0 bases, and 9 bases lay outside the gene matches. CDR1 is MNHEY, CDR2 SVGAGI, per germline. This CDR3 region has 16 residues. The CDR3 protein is CASSYSLGQPLEKLFF. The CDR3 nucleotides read TGTGCCAGCAGTTACTCGTTGGGACAGCCCCTCGAAAAACTGTTTTTT.

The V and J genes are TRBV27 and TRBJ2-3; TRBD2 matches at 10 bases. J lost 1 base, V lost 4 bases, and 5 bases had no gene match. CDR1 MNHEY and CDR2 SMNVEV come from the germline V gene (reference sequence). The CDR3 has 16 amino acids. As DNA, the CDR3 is TGTGCCAGCAGTTACGCCGGGACTAGCGGCACAGATACGCAGTATTTT. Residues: CASSYAGTSGTDTQYF.

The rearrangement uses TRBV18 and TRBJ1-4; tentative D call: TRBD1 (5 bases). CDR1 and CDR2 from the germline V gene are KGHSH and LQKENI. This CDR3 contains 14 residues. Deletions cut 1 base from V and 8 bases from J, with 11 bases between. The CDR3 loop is CASSPLGWGEKLFF. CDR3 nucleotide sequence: TGTGCCAGCTCACCACTAGGGTGGGGCGAAAAACTGTTTTTT.

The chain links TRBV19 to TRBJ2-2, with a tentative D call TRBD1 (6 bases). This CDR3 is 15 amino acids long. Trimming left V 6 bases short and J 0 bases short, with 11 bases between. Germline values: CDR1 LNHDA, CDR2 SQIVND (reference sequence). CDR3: CASSRRTANTGELFF. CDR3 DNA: TGTGCCAGTAGCCGGCGGACAGCGAACACCGGGGAGCTGTTTTTT.

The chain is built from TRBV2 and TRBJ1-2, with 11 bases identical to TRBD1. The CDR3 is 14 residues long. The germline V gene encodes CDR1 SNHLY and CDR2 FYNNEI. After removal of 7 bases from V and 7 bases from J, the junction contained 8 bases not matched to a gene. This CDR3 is CASTGTGGSSGYTF. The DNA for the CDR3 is TGTGCCAGCACTGGGACAGGGGGTTCTTCTGGCTACACCTTC.

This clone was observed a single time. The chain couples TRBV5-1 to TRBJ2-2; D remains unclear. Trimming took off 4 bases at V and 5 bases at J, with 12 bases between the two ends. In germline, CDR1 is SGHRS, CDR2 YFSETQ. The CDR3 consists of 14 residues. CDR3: CASSPPYQTGELFF. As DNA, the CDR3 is TGCGCCAGCAGCCCCCCCTACCAAACCGGGGAGCTGTTTTTT.

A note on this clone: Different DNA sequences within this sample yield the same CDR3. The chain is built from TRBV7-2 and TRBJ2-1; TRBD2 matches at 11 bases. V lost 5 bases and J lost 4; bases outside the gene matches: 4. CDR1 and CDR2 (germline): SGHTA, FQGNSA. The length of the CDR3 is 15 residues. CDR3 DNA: TGTGCCAGCAGCACGGGGACTAGCGGTTACAATGAGCAGTTCTTC. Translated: CASSTGTSGYNEQFF.

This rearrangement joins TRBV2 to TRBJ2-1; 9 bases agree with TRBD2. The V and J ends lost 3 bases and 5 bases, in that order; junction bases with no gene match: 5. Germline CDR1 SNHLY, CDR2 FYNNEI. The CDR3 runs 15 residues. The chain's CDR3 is CASSELAGRNNEQFF. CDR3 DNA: TGTGCCAGCAGTGAGCTAGCGGGGAGGAACAATGAGCAGTTCTTC.